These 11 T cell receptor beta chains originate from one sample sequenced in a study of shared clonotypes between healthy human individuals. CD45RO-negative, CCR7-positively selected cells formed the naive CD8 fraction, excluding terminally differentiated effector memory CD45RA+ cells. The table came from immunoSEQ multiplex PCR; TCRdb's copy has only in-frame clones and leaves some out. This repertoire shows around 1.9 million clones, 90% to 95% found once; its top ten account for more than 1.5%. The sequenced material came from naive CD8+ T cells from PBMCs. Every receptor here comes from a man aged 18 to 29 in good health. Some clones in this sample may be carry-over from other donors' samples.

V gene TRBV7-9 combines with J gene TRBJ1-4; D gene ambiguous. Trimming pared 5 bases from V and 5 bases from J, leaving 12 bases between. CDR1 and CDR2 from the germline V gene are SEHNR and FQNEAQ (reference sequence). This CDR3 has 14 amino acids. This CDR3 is CASSPPGYNEKLFF. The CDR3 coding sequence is TGTGCCAGCAGCCCGCCCGGATACAATGAAAAACTGTTTTTT.

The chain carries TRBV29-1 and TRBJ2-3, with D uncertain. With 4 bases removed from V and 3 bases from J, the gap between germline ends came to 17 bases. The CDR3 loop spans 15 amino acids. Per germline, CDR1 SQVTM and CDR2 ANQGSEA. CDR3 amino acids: CSVVVWGSLTDTQYF. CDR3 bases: TGCAGCGTTGTCGTTTGGGGTTCCTTAACAGATACGCAGTATTTT.

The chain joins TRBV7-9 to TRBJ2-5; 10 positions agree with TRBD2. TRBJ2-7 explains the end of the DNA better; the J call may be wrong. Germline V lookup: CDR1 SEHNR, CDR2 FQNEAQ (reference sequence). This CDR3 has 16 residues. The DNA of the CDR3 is TGTGCCAGCAGCTTAGTTGGTACTAGCGGGATCTACGAGCAGTACTTC. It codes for CASSLVGTSGIYEQYF.

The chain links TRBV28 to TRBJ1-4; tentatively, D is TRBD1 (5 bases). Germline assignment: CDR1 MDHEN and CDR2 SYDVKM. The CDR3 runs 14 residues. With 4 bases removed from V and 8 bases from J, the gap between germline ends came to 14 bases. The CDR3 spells CASSSPRDGEKLFF. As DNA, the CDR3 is TGTGCCAGCAGTTCTCCCAGGGACGGAGAAAAACTGTTTTTT.

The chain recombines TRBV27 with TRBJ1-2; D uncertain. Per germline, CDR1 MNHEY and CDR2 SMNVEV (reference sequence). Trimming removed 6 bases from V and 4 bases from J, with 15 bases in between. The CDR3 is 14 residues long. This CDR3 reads CASSPLAEFYGYTF. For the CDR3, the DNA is TGTGCCAGCAGCCCCCTGGCGGAGTTCTATGGCTACACCTTC.

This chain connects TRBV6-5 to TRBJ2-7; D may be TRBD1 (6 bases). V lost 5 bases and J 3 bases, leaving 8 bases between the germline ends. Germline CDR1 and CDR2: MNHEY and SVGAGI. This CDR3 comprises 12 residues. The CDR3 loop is CASSQQGYEQYF. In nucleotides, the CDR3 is TGTGCCAGCAGTCAACAGGGCTACGAGCAGTACTTC.

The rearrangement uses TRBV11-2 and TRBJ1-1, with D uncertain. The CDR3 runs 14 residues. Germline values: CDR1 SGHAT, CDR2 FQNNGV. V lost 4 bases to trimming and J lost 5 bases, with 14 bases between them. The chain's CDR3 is CASSSVPLGTEAFF. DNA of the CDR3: TGTGCCAGCAGCTCGGTTCCTCTGGGGACTGAAGCTTTCTTT.

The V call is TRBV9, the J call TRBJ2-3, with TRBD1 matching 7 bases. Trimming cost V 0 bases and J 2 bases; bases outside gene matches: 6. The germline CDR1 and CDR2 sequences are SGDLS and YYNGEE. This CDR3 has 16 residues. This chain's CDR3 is CASSVVTGAITDTQYF. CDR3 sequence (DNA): TGTGCCAGCAGCGTAGTTACAGGGGCTATCACAGATACGCAGTATTTT.

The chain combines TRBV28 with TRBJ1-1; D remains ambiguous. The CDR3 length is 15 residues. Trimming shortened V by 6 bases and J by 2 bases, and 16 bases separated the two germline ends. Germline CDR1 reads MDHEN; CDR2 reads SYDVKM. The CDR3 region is CASSSPRETNTEAFF. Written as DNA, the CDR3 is TGTGCCAGCAGCTCTCCTCGAGAAACAAACACTGAAGCTTTCTTT.

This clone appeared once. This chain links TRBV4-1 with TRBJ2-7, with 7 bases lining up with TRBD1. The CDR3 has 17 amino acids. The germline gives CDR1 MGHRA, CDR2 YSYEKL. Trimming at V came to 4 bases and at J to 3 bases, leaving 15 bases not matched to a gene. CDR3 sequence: CASSREVSAGTDYEQYF. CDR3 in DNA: TGCGCCAGCAGCCGAGAAGTTAGTGCCGGGACAGACTACGAGCAGTACTTC.

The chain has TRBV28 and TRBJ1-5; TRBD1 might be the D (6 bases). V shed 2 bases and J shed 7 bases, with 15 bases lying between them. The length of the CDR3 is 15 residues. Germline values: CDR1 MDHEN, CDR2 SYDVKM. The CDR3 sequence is CASSLGRGMRQPQHF. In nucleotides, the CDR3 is TGTGCCAGCAGTTTAGGCAGGGGCATGAGGCAGCCCCAGCATTTT. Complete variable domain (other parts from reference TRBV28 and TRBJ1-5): DVKVTQSSRYLVKRTGEKVFLECVQDMDHENMFWYRQDPGLGLRLIYFSYDVKMKEKGDIPEGYSVSREKKERFSLILESASTNQTSMYLCASSLGRGMRQPQHFGDGTRLSIL.